Listed below are T cell receptor beta chains from one sample, sequenced in a study of T cell responses to AZD1222 COVID-19 vaccine. This table comes from immunoSEQ multiplex PCR, and its TCRdb copy is limited to in-frame clones, with some not included. The sample holds some 72,000 clones, under 95% seen once. The source material was peripheral blood, sampled on day 0 of MenACWY control vaccination. Every receptor here comes from an adult in good health. Both conserved end residues are part of each CDR3. Each record gives: clone size, D gene, J gene, V gene, CDR3 protein, CDR3 DNA. The D gene is left open where the match is weak. A clone size is listed for some rows: how often the clone was seen (once, few, many), or a class if it is expanded.

NA	TRBD1	TRBJ2-7	TRBV19	CASSIGDRGLEQYF	TGTGCCAGTAGTATAGGTGACAGGGGACTCGAGCAGTACTTC
once	NA	TRBJ2-7	TRBV7-2	CASSLEMGRTAEQYF	TGTGCCAGCAGCTTAGAAATGGGTAGGACAGCCGAGCAGTACTTC
NA	NA	TRBJ2-7	TRBV5-4	CASSPEYWTEEDEQYF	TGTGCCAGCAGCCCCGAGTACTGGACAGAGGAAGACGAGCAGTACTTC
NA	TRBD1	TRBJ1-2	TRBV19	CASSTDRDRDYGYTF	TGTGCCAGTAGTACAGACAGGGATCGGGACTATGGCTACACCTTC
NA	NA	TRBJ1-3	TRBV9	CASSVGVRAGSNSGNTIYF	TGTGCCAGCAGCGTGGGGGTAAGGGCAGGGAGCAACTCTGGAAACACCATATATTTT
NA	NA	TRBJ1-4	TRBV19	CASRPEGDVRKLFF	TGTGCCAGTAGACCTGAAGGGGATGTGAGAAAACTGTTTTTT
NA	TRBD1	TRBJ1-2	TRBV28	CASTLLDRDYGYTF	TGTGCCAGCACCCTTCTCGACAGGGACTATGGCTACACCTTC
NA	NA	TRBJ2-2	TRBV24-1	CATRGDTGELFF	TGTGCCACCAGGGGGGACACCGGGGAGCTGTTTTTT
NA	NA	TRBJ2-5	TRBV7-8	CASSLAYQTQYF	TGTGCCAGCAGCTTAGCGTACCAGACCCAGTACTTC
NA	TRBD1	TRBJ1-3	TRBV19	CASIDVQGAGNTIYF	TGTGCCAGTATCGACGTACAGGGGGCTGGAAACACCATATATTTT
NA	TRBD1	TRBJ1-1	TRBV2	CARSTGVAEAFF	TGTGCCAGATCTACAGGGGTGGCTGAAGCTTTCTTT
NA	TRBD2	TRBJ2-5	TRBV7-2	CASSWGLAGKGQETQYF	TGTGCCAGCAGCTGGGGACTAGCGGGGAAGGGCCAAGAGACCCAGTACTTC
NA	TRBD1	TRBJ1-5	TRBV7-2	CASSLMGQGSGQPQHF	TGTGCCAGCAGCTTAATGGGACAGGGGTCAGGTCAGCCCCAGCATTTT
NA	NA	TRBJ1-1	TRBV5-1	CASSFSTGKDTEAFF	TGCGCCAGCAGCTTTTCCACAGGGAAGGACACTGAAGCTTTCTTT
NA	TRBD2	TRBJ2-3	TRBV9	CASSTTLAGVPDTQYF	TGTGCCAGCAGCACTACACTAGCGGGGGTTCCAGATACGCAGTATTTT
NA	NA	TRBJ2-7	TRBV19	CANWTGVYEQYF	TGTGCCAATTGGACGGGAGTCTACGAGCAGTACTTC
few	TRBD1	TRBJ1-4	TRBV7-9	CASSQGQGEEKLFF	TGTGCCAGCAGCCAGGGACAGGGAGAAGAAAAACTGTTTTTT
NA	NA	TRBJ2-5	TRBV7-3	CASSLTREETQYF	TGTGCCAGCAGCTTAACCAGGGAGGAGACCCAGTACTTC
NA	TRBD1	TRBJ1-6	TRBV9	CASSFLTGENSPLHF	TGTGCCAGCAGCTTCCTGACAGGGGAGAATTCACCCCTCCACTTT
NA	NA	TRBJ1-6	TRBV6-5	CASRTGQSSPLHF	TGTGCCAGCAGGACCGGACAGTCTTCACCCCTCCACTTT